This T cell receptor beta chain derives from a study of radiation and T cells in renal cell carcinoma (dated by TCRdb to about 2020). Turning to the overall study: Samples were obtained from a clinical trial, in which 15 Gy stereotactic body radiation therapy was delivered to primary renal cell carcinomas and nephrectomy was performed 4 weeks later. In total, approximately 53 samples, comprising some 25 tumors and some 27 peripheral blood samples, were subjected to TCR beta sequencing. Across all 50 or so samples, approximately 4,000,000 unique CDR3 nucleotide sequences, encoding 2.5 million to 3 million unique CDR3 amino acid sequences, were identified.

Concerning this clone: Its antigen is not yet known. There are no base qualities to consult, and no much larger clone falls within one base.

The CDR1 and CDR2 encoded by the germline V gene are MDHEN and SYDVKM. Germline trimming: 6 bases from V, 3 bases from J; junction bases outside gene matches: 6. The CDR3, cysteine through phenylalanine, is 15 amino acids long. Only CDR3 DNA remains: 45 bases, in frame from the first base. In light of the paper, this sample's time point label describes: blood 2 weeks post-SBRT. The treatment or condition label on this specimen signifies: 15 Gy SBRT to primary tumor, nephrectomy 4 weeks later. To follow tumor-enriched clonotypes, peripheral blood was collected serially from radiation-treated patients at baseline and again at 2 weeks and 4 weeks after SBRT. Renal cell carcinoma with clear cell pathology was present in all patients. The QIAamp DNA Blood Mini Kit (Qiagen) was used to prepare genomic DNA for TCR sequencing. The analyses included only samples that passed all quality control checks. General study outcomes and caveats: Because pretreatment tumor biopsies were not available, the baseline intratumoral presence of clonotypes could not be determined. Changes in the blood repertoire were not tracked past 4 weeks after treatment. Because the trial had a single-armed design, the trial could not examine how radiation dose or scheduling affected the TCR repertoire. Top tumor clonotypes rose in blood from baseline to 2 weeks post-radiation, then contracted by 4 weeks, suggesting transient expansion of tumor-resident clones.

TCR beta libraries were generated from genomic DNA with the immunoSEQ kit, following the manufacturer's recommendations. To prepare the libraries, a first multiplex PCR with proprietary primers was run, followed by a second PCR that added unique barcodes, and a bead cleanup was done after each round. A positive control reaction and a negative control reaction, both provided in the kit, were run with every batch of samples. The final libraries were assessed on an Agilent 4200 TapeStation D1000 ScreenTape, pooled by volume, and quantified by qPCR. An Illumina NextSeq500 fitted with a MidOutput 150-cycle cartridge performed the sequencing, running 156 Read1 cycles and 15 Index1 cycles with the kit's custom primers. The pooled library was loaded at 1.0 pM, with a roughly 21% PhiX control spiked in. Per the original workflow: The vendor-processed data were analyzed in R, and a clonotype was defined as all T cells that share the same CDR3 nucleotide sequence. For clone abundance analyses, frequencies were normalized to the 10,000 most abundant clones per sample. Public T cell clones, which averaged fewer than five per sample, were removed prior to analysis. Tumor-enriched and baseline blood-enriched clonotypes were defined by at least a 32-fold difference in abundance between compartments. Clonotypes expanded or contracted between blood time points were identified with a beta-binomial differential abundance model. Tumor-blood repertoire similarity was measured with the Baroni-Urbani and Buser coefficient, and group comparisons used two-tailed Wilcoxon tests in R. TCRdb mirrors the immuneACCESS table, restricted to in-frame sequences. Some clones are absent from its copies; in checked studies, under half trace to an unresolved V gene, and the reason for the others is unknown. V, J and clone size are those of that table, while D and trimming were read from the DNA. A total of about 130,000 clones appear in this sample, roughly four fifths of them only once. 1.5% to 2% of the sample rests with the top ten.

The receptor was derived from a woman in her fifties or sixties with renal cell carcinoma. The rearrangement combines TRBV28 with TRBJ2-2; 8 junctional bases match TRBD2. The sequences come from blood, collected from a patient whose treatment included radiotherapy and nephrectomy. The bases read TGTGCCAGCAGCCTCACTAGCGGATACACCGGGGAGCTGTTTTTT. It translates to CASSLTSGYTGELFF.